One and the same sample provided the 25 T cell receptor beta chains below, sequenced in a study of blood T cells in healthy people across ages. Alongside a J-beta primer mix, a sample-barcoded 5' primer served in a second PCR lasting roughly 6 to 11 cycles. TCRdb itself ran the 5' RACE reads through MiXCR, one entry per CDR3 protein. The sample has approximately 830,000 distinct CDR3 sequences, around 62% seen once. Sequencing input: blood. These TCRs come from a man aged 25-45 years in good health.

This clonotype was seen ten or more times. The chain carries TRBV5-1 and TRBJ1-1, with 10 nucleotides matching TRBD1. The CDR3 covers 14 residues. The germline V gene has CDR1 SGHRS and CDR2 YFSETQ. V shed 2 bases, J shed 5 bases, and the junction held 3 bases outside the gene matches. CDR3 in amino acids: CASSFGQGGTEAFF. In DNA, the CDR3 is TGCGCCAGCAGCTTTGGACAGGGGGGTACTGAAGCTTTCTTT.

The CDR3 DNA follows: TGCAGTGCTAGAGGGGCTGGGGCCAACGTCCTGACTTTC. It codes for CSARGAGANVLTF. The chain recombines TRBV20-1 with TRBJ2-6; D not certain. This CDR3 has 13 amino acids. Between the trimmed V and J ends, which lost 1 base and 2 bases, there was a span of 3 bases. Germline V gene lookup returns CDR1 DFQATT and CDR2 SNEGSKA (reference sequence).

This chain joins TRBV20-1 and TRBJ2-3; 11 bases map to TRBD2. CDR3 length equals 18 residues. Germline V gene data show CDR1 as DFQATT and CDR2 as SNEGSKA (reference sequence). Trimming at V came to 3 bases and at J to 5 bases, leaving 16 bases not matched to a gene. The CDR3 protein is CSARIMGLAGGPGDTQYF. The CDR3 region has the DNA TGCAGTGCTAGGATCATGGGGTTAGCGGGGGGGCCGGGAGATACGCAGTATTTT.

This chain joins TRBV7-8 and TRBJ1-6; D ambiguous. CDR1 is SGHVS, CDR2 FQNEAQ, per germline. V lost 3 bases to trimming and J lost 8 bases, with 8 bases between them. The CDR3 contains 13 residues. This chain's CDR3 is CASSLRRDSPLHF. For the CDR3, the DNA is TGTGCCAGCAGCTTGAGGAGGGATTCACCCCTCCACTTT.

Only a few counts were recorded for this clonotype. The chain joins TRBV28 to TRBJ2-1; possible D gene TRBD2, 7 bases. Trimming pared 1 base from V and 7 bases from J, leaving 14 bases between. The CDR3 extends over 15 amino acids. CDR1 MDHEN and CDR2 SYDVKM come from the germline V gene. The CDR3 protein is CASSLFGGPRNEQFF. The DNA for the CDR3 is TGTGCCAGCAGTTTATTCGGGGGGCCCAGGAATGAGCAGTTCTTC.

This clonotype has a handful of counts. The CDR3 protein is CASSLIRDSYEQYF. The CDR3 region has the DNA TGTGCCAGCAGCCTAATACGGGACTCCTACGAGCAGTACTTC. The chain has TRBV7-2 and TRBJ2-7; TRBD2 is a possible D gene (5 bases). The germline V and J ends were trimmed by 5 bases and 0 bases, with 11 bases remaining between them. Germline values: CDR1 SGHTA, CDR2 FQGNSA. The CDR3 spans 14 residues.

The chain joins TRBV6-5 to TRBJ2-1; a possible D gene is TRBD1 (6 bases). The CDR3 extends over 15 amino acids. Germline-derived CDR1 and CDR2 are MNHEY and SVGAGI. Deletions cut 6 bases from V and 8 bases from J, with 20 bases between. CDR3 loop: CASRPLRGGDDEQFF. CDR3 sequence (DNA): TGTGCCAGCAGGCCGCTCAGGGGTGGGGACGATGAGCAGTTCTTC.

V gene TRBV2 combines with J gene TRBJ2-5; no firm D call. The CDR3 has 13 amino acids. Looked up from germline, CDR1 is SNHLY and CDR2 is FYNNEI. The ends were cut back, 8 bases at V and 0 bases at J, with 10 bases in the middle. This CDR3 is CASDGEYQETQYF. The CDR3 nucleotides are TGTGCCAGCGACGGAGAGTACCAAGAGACCCAGTACTTC.

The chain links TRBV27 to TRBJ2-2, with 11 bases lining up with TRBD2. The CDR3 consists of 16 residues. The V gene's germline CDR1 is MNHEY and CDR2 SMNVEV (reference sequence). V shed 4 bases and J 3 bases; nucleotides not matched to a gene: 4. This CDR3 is CASSSLAGGYTGELFF. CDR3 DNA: TGTGCCAGCAGTTCGCTAGCGGGGGGCTACACCGGGGAGCTGTTTTTT.

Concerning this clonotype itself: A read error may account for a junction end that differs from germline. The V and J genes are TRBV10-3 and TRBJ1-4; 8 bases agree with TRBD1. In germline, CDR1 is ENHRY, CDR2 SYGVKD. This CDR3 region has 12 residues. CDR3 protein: CAVRGHGEKLFF. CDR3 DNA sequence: TGTGCCGTCAGGGGGCACGGTGAAAAACTGTTTTTT.

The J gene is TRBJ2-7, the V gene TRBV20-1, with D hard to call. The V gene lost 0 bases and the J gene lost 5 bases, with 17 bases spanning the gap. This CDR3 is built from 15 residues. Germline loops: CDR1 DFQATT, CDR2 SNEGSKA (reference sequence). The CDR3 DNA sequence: TGCAGTGCTAGAGATCTTTACGAGACTCTCCACGAGCAGTACTTC. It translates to CSARDLYETLHEQYF.

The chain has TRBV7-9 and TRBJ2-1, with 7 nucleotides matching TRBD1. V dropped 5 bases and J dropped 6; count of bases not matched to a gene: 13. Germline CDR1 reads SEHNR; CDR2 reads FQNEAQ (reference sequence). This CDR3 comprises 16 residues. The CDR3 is CASSAKQGQPINEQFF. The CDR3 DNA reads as TGTGCCAGCAGCGCTAAACAGGGGCAGCCGATCAATGAGCAGTTCTTC.

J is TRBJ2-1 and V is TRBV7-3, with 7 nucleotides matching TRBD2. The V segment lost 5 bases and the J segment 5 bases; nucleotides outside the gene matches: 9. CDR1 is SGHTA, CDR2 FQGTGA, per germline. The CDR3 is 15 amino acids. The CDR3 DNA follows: TGTGCCAGCAGCCCACTACCTAGCGGTAACAATGAGCAGTTCTTC. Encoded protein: CASSPLPSGNNEQFF.

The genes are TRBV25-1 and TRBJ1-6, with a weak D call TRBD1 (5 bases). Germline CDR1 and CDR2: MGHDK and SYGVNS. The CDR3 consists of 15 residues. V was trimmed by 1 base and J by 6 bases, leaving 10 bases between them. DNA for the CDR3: TGTGCCAGCAGTGAATGGGGGACTCTTAATTCACCCCTCCACTTT. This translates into CASSEWGTLNSPLHF.

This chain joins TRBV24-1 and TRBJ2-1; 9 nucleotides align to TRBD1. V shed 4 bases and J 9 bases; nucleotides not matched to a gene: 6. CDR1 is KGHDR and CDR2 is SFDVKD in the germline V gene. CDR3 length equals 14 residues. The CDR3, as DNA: TGTGCCACCAGTGAACTAACAGGGGGCGGTGAGCAGTTCTTC. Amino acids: CATSELTGGGEQFF.

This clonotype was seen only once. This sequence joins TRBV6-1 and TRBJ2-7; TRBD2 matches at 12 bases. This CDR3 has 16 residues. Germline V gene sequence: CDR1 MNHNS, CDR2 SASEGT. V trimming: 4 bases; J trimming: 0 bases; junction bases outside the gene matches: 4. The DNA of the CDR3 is TGTGCCAGCAGTGGGACTAGCGGGGCGTTCTCCTACGAGCAGTACTTC. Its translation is CASSGTSGAFSYEQYF.

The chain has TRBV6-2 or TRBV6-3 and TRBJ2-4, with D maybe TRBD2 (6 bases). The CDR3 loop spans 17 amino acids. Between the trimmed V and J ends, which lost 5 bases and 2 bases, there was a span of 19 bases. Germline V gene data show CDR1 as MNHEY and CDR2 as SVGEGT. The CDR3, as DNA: TGTGCCAGCAGTCCGCAGACTAGAGGGCTGACCAAAAACATTCAGTACTTC. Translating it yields CASSPQTRGLTKNIQYF.

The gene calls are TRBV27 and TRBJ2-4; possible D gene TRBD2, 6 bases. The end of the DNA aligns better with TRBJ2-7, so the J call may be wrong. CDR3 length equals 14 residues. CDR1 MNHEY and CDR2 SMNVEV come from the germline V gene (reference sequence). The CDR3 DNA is TGTGCCAGCAGTCGCGCCGGGACTGGCTACGAGCAGTACTTC. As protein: CASSRAGTGYEQYF.

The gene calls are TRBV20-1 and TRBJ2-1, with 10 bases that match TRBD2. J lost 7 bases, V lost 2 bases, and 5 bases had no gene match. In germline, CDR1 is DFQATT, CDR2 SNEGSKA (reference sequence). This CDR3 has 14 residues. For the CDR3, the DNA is TGCAGTGCTAGAAGACCGGGACTAGCGAATGAGCAGTTCTTC. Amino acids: CSARRPGLANEQFF.

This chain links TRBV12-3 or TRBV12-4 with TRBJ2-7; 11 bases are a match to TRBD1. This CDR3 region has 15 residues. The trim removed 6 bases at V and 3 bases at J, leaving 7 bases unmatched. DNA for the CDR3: TGTGCCAGCAGCGTCGGACAGGGGGCTGACTACGAGCAGTACTTC. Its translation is CASSVGQGADYEQYF.

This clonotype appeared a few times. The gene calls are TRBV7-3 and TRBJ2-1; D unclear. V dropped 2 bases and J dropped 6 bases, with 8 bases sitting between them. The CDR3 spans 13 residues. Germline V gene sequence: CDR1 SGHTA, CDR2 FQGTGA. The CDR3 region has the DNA TGTGCCAGCAGCTTAGCGGACGGCAATGAGCAGTTCTTC. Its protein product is CASSLADGNEQFF. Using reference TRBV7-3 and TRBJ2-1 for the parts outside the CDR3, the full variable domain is GAGVSQTPSNKVTEKGKYVELRCDPISGHTALYWYRQSLGQGPEFLIYFQGTGAADDSGLPNDRFFAVRPEGSVSTLKIQRTERGDSAVYLCASSLADGNEQFFGPGTRLTVL.

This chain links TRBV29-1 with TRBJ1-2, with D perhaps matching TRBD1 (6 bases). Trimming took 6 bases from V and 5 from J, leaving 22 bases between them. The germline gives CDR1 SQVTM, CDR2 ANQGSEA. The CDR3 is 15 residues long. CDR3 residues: CSVPGQWDSDYGYTF. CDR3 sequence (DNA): TGCAGCGTCCCCGGACAGTGGGACTCGGATTATGGCTACACCTTC.

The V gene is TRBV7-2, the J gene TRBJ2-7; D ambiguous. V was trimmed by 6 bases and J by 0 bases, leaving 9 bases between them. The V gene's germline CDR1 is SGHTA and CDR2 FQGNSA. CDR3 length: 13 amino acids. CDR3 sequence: CASSYTPSYEQYF. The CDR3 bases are TGTGCCAGCAGTTATACACCCTCCTACGAGCAGTACTTC. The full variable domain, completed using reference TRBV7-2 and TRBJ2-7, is GAGVSQSPSNKVTEKGKDVELRCDPISGHTALYWYRQSLGQGLEFLIYFQGNSAPDKSGLPSDRFSAERTGGSVSTLTIQRTQQEDSAVYLCASSYTPSYEQYFGPGTRLTVT.

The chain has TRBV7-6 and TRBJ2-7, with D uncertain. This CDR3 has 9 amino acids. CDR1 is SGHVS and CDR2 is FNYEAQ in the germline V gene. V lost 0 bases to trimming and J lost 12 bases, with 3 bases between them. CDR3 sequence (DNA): TGTGCCAGCAGCTTAGCTGGGTACTTC. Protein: CASSLAGYF.

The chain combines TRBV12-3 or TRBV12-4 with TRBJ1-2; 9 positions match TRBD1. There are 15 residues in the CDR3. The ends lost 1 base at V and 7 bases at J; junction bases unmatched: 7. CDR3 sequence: CASSLGQGVAGGYTF. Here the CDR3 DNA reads TGTGCCAGCAGTTTAGGACAGGGGGTAGCGGGTGGCTACACCTTC.